This T cell receptor (beta chain) was profiled in a study of blood T cell repertoires in COVID-19 (dated by TCRdb to 2018 to 2020). In the study overall: Samples from collaborators originated in the United States, Italy and Spain and spanned both the acute and convalescent phases of COVID-19. The material from the prospective study consisted of cDNA or gDNA derived from T cells, B-cell-depleted T cells, or PBMCs. Deeply sampled blood TCRbeta repertoires from subjects exposed to, actively infected with, or recovered from COVID-19 were included in the dataset. The repertoires were released in a freely available public database meant as a resource for research on the immune response to SARS-CoV-2. Samples came from the ongoing ImmuneRACE study (first 160 participants) plus 1,254 subjects from 6 global collaborators. The sample metadata nearly always contained a de-identified subject ID, COVID-19 status, age in years and sex. HLA class I and class II types, where available, came from metadata supplied by the sample provider rather than from assay-based typing.

Each collaborating institution followed its own protocols to collect whole blood in K2EDTA tubes. For TCRbeta analysis, collaborators shipped samples in one of three forms: frozen whole blood, isolated PBMCs, or DNA extracted from either of those sample types. The full study reports these points: Clinical and demographic metadata were provided uncurated, with the amount varying by source and participant.

Concerning this clone: Which antigen it targets is not known. Qualities for individual bases were not recorded, and no much larger clone is one base off.

TCRbeta CDR3 regions were amplified from genomic DNA by means of the immunoSEQ Assay, a bias-controlled multiplex PCR. On the authors' methods: The number of nucleated cells in each sample was estimated by amplification of reference gene primers within the assay. To quantify the absolute abundance of each unique TCRbeta CDR3 rearrangement, sequence reads were collapsed and filtered. Productive Simpson clonality was computed per sample as the square root of Simpson's diversity index over productive rearrangements. TCRdb carries this immuneACCESS record with in-frame sequences only. Its versions omit some clonotypes, under half of them owing to an unresolved V gene in the studies checked, with the rest unexplained. The D gene and trimming were derived from the DNA, and the V and J assignments and clone size from that table. This sample holds approximately 180,000 clones; about 85% were observed only once. The ten largest clones capture roughly 9.2% of the sample.

What was sequenced was peripheral blood. The clonotype was recovered from a woman older than 75 with acute or convalescent COVID-19.

The bases are TGTGCCAGCAGCCAACCCGCCGGTGGAGGGACTGAAGCTTTCTTT. It is translated as CASSQPAGGGTEAFF. The V and J segments used are TRBV3-1 (or the pseudogene TRBV3-2) and TRBJ1-1, with the D segment identity uncertain. The germline V gene encodes CDR1 LGHDT and CDR2 YNNKEL (reference sequence). Spanning cysteine to phenylalanine, the CDR3 consists of 15 amino acids. Solely the CDR3 DNA is kept, with 45 bases framed from the first base. V lost 2 bases and J lost 5 bases; the stretch between them is 15 bases long.